This T cell receptor (beta chain) comes out of a study of blood T cells in healthy people across ages. A second 7 to 11 cycle PCR used barcoded and J-beta primers. One entry per CDR3 protein results from TCRdb running MiXCR on the 5' RACE reads. The sample yields 1.5 million to 2 million distinct CDR3 sequences, around 40% seen once. This clonotype was recorded at least ten times. There are 14 residues in the CDR3. CDR1 and CDR2 (germline): SGHDT, YYEEEE. V lost 5 bases and J 4 bases, leaving 16 bases between the germline ends. V usage is TRBV5-6 and J usage is TRBJ2-7; a weak D match, TRBD2 (5 bases). This TCR was sampled from a human donor in good health. Specimen: blood. The CDR3 DNA reads as TGTGCCAGCAGTTCCGGGATTTGGTCTTACGAGCAGTACTTC. Protein product: CASSSGIWSYEQYF.